Listed below are T cell receptor beta chains from one sample, sequenced in a study of beta chain features in type 1 diabetes. Generated by immunoSEQ multiplex PCR, the TCRdb table keeps only in-frame clones and is missing some. This sample has a few hundred thousand clones, with 16% found just once. Sequencing was performed on naive CD4+ T cells from blood. The receptors shown here come from a man aged 25-45 years with type 1 diabetes. CDR3s include the opening cysteine and the closing phenylalanine or tryptophan. A D gene is named only where the DNA matches it firmly. Some rows have no size entry. The others give once, few or many, or a class for an expanded clone.

v_gene	abundance	d_gene	j_gene	CDR3nt	CDR3aa
TRBV19	-	TRBD1	TRBJ2-1	TGTGCCAGTATAGGGACAGAACCCTTGTATGAGCAGTTCTTC	CASIGTEPLYEQFF
TRBV20-1	-	-	TRBJ1-2	TGCAGTGCTGGAGGGAAATATGGCTACACCTTC	CSAGGKYGYTF
TRBV9	few	-	TRBJ2-7	TGTGCCAGCAGCAAGGGGGTAACCTACGAGCAGTACTTC	CASSKGVTYEQYF
TRBV7-8	-	-	TRBJ1-1	TGTGCCAGCAGCTTAAGACGGATGAACACTGAAGCTTTCTTT	CASSLRRMNTEAFF
TRBV27	few	-	TRBJ1-1	TGTGCCAGCAGTTCCCGGATCGTTGGGCCCACTGAAGCTTTCTTT	CASSSRIVGPTEAFF
TRBV28	-	-	TRBJ2-5	TGTGCCAGCAGGGATACAGGGACTGAGACCCAGTACTTC	CASRDTGTETQYF
TRBV9	-	-	TRBJ1-5	TGTGCCAGCAGCGTAGGGACTCTCGCAGGACAGCCCCAGCATTTT	CASSVGTLAGQPQHF
TRBV29-1	-	TRBD2	TRBJ2-1	TGCAGCGCATCGACTAGCGGGAGGGCGTATGAGCAGTTCTTC	CSASTSGRAYEQFF
TRBV7-6	-	TRBD1	TRBJ2-7	TGTGCCAGCAGCTTAGAGGGACAGCTCGGCGAGCAGTACTTC	CASSLEGQLGEQYF
TRBV29-1	-	-	TRBJ2-1	TGCAGCGTCCAGGGTAAGAGCTCCTACAATGAGCAGTTCTTC	CSVQGKSSYNEQFF
TRBV2	-	TRBD1	TRBJ2-7	TGTGCCAGCAGGGCCGACAGGGGGCTCTACGAGCAGTACTTC	CASRADRGLYEQYF